This T cell receptor beta chain was identified during a study of Ad26.COV2.S vaccination and SARS-CoV-2 variants. Whole-study context: In the study, Ad26.COV2.S was injected intramuscularly once, or twice 56 days apart.

The study's findings and limits: Analyses that measured TCR breadth and depth may have underestimated total T cell responses. It was vaccine recipients, not placebo recipients, who had the higher spike-specific TCR breadth.

Indicated treatment: around 19 received Ad26.COV2.S at low or high dose, single or two shots; 5 received placebo; per-sample allocation not given. It was on day 63 after the first vaccine or placebo injection that samples were taken. Donation was by an adult aged 18-55 years who was in Boston. Generated by immunoSEQ multiplex PCR, the TCRdb table keeps only in-frame clones and is missing some. This table has some 330,000 clones, under 90% appearing once. Germline V CDR1 and CDR2: SGHTA, FQGTGA. Trimming cost V 2 bases and J 6 bases, with 12 bases left between them. This CDR3 contains 14 residues. Comment on this clone: As yet, its antigen is unknown.

The chain has TRBV7-3 and TRBJ2-3; tentative D call: TRBD2 (6 bases). The TCR originated in a person between 18 and 59 years old who received the Ad26.COV2.S COVID-19 vaccine or a placebo. Sequencing used peripheral blood, obtained in a trial of Ad26.COV2.S vaccine versus placebo. In nucleotides, the CDR3 is TGTGCCAGCAGCTTAGGGGACTCCTGGGATACGCAGTATTTT. Translating gives CASSLGDSWDTQYF.